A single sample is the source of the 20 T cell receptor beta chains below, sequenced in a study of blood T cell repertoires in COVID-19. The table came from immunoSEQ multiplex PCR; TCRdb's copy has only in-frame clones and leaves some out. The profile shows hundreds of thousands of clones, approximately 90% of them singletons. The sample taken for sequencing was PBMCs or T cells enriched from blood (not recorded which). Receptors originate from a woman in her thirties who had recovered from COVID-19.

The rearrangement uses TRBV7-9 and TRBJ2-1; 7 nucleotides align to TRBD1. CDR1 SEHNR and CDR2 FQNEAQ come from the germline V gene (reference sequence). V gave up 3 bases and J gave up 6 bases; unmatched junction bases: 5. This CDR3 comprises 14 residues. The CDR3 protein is CASSFDRELNEQFF. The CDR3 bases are TGTGCCAGCAGCTTTGACAGGGAACTCAATGAGCAGTTCTTC.

The chain's CDR3 is CASSQDPGGSYEQYF. The CDR3 DNA reads TGTGCCAGCAGCCAAGACCCAGGGGGCTCCTACGAGCAGTACTTC. This chain links TRBV7-2 with TRBJ2-7; 7 positions match TRBD1. Trimming cost V 5 bases and J 0 bases; bases outside gene matches: 7. This CDR3 spans 15 amino acids. Germline values: CDR1 SGHTA, CDR2 FQGNSA.

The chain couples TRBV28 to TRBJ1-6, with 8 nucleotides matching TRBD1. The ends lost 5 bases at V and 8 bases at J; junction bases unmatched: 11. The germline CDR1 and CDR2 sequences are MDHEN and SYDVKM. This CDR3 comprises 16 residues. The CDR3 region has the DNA TGTGCCAGCAGTCTTGTCGACAGGGGAGCCGATTCACCCCTCCACTTT. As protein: CASSLVDRGADSPLHF.

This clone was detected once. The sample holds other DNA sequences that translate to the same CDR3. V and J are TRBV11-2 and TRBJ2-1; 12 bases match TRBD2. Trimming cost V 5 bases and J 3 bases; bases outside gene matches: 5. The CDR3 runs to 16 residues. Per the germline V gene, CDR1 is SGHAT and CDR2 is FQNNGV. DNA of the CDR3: TGTGCCAGCAGCCCGAGACTAGCGGGAGTCTACAATGAGCAGTTCTTC. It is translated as CASSPRLAGVYNEQFF.

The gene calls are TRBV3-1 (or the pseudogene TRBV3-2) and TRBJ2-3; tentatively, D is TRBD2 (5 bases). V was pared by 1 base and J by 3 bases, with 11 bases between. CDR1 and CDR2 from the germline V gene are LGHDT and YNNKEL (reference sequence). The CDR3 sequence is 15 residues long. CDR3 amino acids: CASSQVLALTDTQYF. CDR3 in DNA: TGTGCCAGCAGCCAAGTGTTAGCGTTAACAGATACGCAGTATTTT.

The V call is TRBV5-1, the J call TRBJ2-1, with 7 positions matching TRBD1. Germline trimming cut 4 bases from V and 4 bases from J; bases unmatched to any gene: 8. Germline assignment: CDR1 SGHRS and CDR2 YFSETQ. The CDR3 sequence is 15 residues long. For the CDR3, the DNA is TGCGCCAGCAGCCCCCGGGACAGCAAGTACAATGAGCAGTTCTTC. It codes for CASSPRDSKYNEQFF.

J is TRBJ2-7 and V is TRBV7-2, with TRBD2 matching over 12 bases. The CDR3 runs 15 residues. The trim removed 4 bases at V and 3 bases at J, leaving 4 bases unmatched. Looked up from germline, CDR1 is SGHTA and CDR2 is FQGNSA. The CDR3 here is CASSSGLAGIYEQYF. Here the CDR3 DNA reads TGTGCCAGCAGCTCCGGACTAGCGGGGATCTACGAGCAGTACTTC.

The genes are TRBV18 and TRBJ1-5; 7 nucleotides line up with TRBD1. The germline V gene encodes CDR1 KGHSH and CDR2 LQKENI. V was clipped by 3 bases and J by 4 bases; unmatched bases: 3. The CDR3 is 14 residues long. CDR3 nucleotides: TGTGCCAGCTCACCGACAGGGACAAATCAGCCCCAGCATTTT. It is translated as CASSPTGTNQPQHF. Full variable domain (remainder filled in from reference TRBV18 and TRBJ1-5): NAGVMQNPRHLVRRRGQEARLRCSPMKGHSHVYWYRQLPEEGLKFMVYLQKENIIDESGMPKERFSAEFPKEGPSILRIQQVVRGDSAAYFCASSPTGTNQPQHFGDGTRLSIL.

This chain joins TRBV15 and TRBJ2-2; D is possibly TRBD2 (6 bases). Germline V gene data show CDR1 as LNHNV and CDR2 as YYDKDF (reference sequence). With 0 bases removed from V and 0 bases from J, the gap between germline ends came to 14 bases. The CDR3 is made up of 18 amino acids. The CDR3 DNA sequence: TGTGCCACCAGCAGAGATCCGGGAGTGCCTGCGAACACCGGGGAGCTGTTTTTT. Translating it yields CATSRDPGVPANTGELFF.

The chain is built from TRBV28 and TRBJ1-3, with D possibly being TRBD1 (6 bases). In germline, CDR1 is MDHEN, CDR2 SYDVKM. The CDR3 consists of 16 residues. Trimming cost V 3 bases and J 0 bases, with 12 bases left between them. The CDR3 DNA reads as TGTGCCAGCAGTTTCTCCGGACAGATCTCTGGAAACACCATATATTTT. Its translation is CASSFSGQISGNTIYF.

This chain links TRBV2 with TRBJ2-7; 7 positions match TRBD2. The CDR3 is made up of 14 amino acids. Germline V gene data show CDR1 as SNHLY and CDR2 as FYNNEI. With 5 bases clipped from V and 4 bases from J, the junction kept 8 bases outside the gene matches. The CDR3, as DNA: TGTGCCAGCAGTTGGGAGGGTACAAGTTACGAGCAGTACTTC. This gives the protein CASSWEGTSYEQYF.

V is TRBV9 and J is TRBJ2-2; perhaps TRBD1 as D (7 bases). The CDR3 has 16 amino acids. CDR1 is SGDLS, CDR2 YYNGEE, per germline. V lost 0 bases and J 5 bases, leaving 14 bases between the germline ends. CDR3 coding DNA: TGTGCCAGCAGCGTAGTCGGAGGGGGCGCAACCGGGGAGCTGTTTTTT. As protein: CASSVVGGGATGELFF.

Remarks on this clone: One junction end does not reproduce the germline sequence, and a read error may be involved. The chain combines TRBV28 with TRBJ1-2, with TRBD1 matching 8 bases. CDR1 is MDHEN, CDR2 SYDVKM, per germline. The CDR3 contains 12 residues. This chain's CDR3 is CASRTDLAGQDF. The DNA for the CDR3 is TGTGCCAGCAGGACCGATCTCGCGGGACAGGATTTC.

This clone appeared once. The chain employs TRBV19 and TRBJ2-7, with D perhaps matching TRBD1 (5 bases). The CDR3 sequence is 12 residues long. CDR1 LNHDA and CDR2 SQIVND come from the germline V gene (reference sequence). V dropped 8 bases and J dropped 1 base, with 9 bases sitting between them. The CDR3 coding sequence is TGTGCCAGTCTTGGACATTCCTACGAGCAGTACTTC. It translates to CASLGHSYEQYF.

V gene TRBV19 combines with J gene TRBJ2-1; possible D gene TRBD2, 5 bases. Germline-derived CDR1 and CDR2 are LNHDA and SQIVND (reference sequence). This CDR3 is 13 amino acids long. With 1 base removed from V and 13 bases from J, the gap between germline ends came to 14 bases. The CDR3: CASSIGRAPGQFF. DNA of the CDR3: TGTGCCAGTAGTATAGGTCGGGCCCCGGGACAGTTCTTC. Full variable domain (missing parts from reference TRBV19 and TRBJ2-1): DGGITQSPKYLFRKEGQNVTLSCEQNLNHDAMYWYRQDPGQGLRLIYYSQIVNDFQKGDIAEGYSVSREKKESFPLTVTSAQKNPTAFYLCASSIGRAPGQFFGPGTRLTVL.

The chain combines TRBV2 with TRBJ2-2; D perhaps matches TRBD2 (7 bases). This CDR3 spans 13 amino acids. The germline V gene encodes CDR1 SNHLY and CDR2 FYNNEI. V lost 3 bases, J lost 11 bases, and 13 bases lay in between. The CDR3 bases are TGTGCCAGCAGTGATTGGGGCGGGGGCGAGCTGTTTTTT. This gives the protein CASSDWGGGELFF.

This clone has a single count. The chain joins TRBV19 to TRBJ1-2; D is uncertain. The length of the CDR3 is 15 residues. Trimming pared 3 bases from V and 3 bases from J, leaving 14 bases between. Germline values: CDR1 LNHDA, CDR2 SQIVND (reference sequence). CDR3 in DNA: TGTGCCAGTAGTATCGGGAGCGGCGAAGACTATGGCTACACCTTC. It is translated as CASSIGSGEDYGYTF.

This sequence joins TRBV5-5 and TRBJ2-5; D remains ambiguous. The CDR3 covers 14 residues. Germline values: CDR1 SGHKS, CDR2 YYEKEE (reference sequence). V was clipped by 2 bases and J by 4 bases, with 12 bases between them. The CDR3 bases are TGTGCCAGCAGCTTTGAACTCTCAAGAGAGACCCAGTACTTC. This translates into CASSFELSRETQYF. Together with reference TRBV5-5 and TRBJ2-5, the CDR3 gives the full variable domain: DAGVTQSPTHLIKTRGQQVTLRCSPISGHKSVSWYQQVLGQGPQFIFQYYEKEERGRGNFPDRFSARQFPNYSSELNVNALLLGDSALYLCASSFELSRETQYFGPGTRLLVL.

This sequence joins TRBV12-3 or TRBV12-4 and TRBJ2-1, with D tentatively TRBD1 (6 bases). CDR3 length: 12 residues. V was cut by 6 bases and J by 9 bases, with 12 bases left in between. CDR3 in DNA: TGTGCCAGCAGGCGGACAGCGAGTGAGCAGTTCTTC. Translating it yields CASRRTASEQFF.

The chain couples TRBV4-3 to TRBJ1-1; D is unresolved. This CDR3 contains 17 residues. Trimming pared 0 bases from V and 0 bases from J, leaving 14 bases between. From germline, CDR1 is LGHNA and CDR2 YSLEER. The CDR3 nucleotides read TGCGCCAGCAGCCAAGATAAGGGAGGCAGAATGAACACTGAAGCTTTCTTT. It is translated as CASSQDKGGRMNTEAFF.